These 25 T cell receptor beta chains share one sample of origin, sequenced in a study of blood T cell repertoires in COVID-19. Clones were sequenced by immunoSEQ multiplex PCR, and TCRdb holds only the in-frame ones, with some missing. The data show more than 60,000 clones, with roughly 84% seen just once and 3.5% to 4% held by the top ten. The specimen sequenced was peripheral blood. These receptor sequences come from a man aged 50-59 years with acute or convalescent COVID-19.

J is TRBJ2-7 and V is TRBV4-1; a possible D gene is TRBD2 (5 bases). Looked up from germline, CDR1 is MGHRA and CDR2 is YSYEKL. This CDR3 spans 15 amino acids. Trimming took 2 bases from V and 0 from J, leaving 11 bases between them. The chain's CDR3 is CASSQPLRASYEQYF. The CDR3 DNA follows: TGCGCCAGCAGCCAACCGTTGCGGGCCTCCTACGAGCAGTACTTC.

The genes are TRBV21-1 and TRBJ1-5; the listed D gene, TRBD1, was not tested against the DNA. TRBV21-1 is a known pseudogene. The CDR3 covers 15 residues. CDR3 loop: CASSVRDRGNQPQHF. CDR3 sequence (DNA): TGTGCCAGCAGCGTCCGGGACAGGGGCAATCAGCCCCAGCATTTT.

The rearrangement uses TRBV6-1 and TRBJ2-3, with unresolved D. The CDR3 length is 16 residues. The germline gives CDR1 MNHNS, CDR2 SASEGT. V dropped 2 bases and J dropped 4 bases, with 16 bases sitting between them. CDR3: CASSEWVTPTADTQYF. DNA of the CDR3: TGTGCCAGCAGTGAATGGGTGACACCAACGGCAGATACGCAGTATTTT.

DNA of the CDR3: TGTGCCATCCGAGACGGAGGAGGCAAGGTTGCCAAAAACATTCAGTACTTC. Its protein product is CAIRDGGGKVAKNIQYF. V usage is TRBV18 and J usage is TRBJ2-4, with D tentatively TRBD2 (5 bases). The germline V and J ends were trimmed by 10 bases and 1 base, with 23 bases remaining between them. Germline V gene lookup returns CDR1 KGHSH and CDR2 LQKENI. The CDR3 spans 17 residues.

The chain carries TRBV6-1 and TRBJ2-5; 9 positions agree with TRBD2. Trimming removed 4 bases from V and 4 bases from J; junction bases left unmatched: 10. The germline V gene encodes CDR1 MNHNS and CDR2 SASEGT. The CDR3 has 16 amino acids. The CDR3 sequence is CASSGGQFSGGETQYF. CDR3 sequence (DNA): TGTGCCAGCAGTGGGGGCCAGTTTAGCGGGGGAGAGACCCAGTACTTC.

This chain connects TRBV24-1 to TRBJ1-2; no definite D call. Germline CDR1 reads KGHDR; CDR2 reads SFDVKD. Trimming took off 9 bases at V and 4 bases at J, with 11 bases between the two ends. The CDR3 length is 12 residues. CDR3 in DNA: TGTGCCACCTGGGAGCGCGGCTATGGCTACACCTTC. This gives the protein CATWERGYGYTF.

CDR3 amino acids: CASSPPGTNTGELFF. The CDR3 DNA is TGTGCCAGCTCACCCCCCGGGACAAACACCGGGGAGCTGTTTTTT. This sequence joins TRBV18 and TRBJ2-2; maybe TRBD1 (6 bases). The CDR3 length is 15 residues. V lost 3 bases to trimming and J lost 2 bases, with 10 bases between them. Per germline, CDR1 KGHSH and CDR2 LQKENI.

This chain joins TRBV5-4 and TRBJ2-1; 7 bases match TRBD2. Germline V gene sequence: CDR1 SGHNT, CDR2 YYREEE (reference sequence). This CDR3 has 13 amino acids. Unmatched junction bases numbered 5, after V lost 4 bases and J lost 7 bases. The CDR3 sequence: CASSAPGGNEQFF. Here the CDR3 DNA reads TGTGCCAGCAGCGCGCCCGGGGGGAATGAGCAGTTCTTC.

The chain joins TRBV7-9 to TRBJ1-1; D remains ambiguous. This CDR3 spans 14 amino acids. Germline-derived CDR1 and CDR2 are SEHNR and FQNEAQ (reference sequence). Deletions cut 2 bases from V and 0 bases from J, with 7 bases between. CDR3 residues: CASSLPEMNTEAFF. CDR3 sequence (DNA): TGTGCCAGCAGCTTACCGGAGATGAACACTGAAGCTTTCTTT.

CDR3 sequence (DNA): TGTGCCAGCAGCTGGACAGGGGACTCCTACAATGAGCAGTTCTTC. As protein: CASSWTGDSYNEQFF. V is TRBV5-4 and J is TRBJ2-1; 9 bases are a match to TRBD1. CDR1 is SGHNT, CDR2 YYREEE, per germline (reference sequence). This CDR3 has 15 residues. V dropped 3 bases and J dropped 0; count of bases not matched to a gene: 1.

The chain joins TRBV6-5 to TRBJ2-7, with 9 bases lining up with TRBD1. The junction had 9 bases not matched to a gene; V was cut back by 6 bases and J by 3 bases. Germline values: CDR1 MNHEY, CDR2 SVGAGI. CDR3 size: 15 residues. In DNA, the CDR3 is TGTGCCAGCAGGACGAACAGGGGGCTTCTCTACGAGCAGTACTTC. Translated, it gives CASRTNRGLLYEQYF.

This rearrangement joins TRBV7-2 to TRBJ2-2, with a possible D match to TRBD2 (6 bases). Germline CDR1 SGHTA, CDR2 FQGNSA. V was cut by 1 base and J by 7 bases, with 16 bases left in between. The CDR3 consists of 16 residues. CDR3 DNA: TGTGCCAGCAGCTTAGTCGGGGGAGTTAAAGGCGGGGAGCTGTTTTTT. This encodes CASSLVGGVKGGELFF.

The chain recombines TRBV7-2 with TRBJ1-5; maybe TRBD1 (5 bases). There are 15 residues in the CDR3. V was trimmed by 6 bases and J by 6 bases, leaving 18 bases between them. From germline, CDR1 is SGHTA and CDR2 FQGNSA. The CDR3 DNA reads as TGTGCCAGCAGTACCTTTCAGGGAACGAGTCAGCCCCAGCATTTT. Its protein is CASSTFQGTSQPQHF.

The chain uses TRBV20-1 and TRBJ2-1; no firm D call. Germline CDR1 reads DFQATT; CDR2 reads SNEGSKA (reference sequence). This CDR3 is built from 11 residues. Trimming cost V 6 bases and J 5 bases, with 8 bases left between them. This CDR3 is CSARLDNEQFF. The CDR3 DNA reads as TGCAGTGCGCGACTCGACAATGAGCAGTTCTTC.

The CDR3 DNA follows: TGTGCCAGCAGGAGGGTCGCCGGGTCACCCCTCCACTTT. Translated: CASRRVAGSPLHF. The chain is built from TRBV27 and TRBJ1-6; D is ambiguous. This CDR3 is built from 13 residues. Trimming removed 6 bases at V and 10 bases at J, with 13 bases between. Per germline, CDR1 MNHEY and CDR2 SMNVEV (reference sequence).

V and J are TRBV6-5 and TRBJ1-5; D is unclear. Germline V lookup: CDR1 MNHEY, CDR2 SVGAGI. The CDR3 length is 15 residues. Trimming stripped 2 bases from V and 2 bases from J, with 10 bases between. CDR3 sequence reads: CASSYRVVGNQPQHF. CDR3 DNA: TGTGCCAGCAGTTACCGGGTAGTAGGCAATCAGCCCCAGCATTTT.

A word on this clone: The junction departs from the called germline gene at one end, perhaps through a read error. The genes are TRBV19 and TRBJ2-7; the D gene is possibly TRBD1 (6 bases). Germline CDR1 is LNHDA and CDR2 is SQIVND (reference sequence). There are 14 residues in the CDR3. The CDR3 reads CATSLKQGPYEQYF. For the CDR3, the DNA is TGTGCCACTAGTTTGAAGCAGGGGCCCTACGAGCAGTACTTC.

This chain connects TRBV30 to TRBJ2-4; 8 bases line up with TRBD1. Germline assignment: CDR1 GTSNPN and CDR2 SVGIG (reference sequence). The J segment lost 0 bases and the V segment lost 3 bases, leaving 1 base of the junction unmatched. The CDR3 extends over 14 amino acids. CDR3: CAWRQGGAKNIQYF. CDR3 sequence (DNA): TGTGCCTGGAGACAGGGGGGAGCCAAAAACATTCAGTACTTC.

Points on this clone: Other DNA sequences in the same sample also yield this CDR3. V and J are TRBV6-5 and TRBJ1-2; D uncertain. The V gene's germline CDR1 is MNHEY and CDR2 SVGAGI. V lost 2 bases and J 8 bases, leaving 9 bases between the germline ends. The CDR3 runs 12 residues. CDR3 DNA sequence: TGTGCCAGCAGTTACGGAGGGCGGGGCTACACCTTC. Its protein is CASSYGGRGYTF.

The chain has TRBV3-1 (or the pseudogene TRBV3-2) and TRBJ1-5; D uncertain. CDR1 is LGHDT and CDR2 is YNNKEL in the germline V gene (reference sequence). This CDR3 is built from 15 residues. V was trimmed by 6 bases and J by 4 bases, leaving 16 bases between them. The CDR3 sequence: CASSSPGILNQPQHF. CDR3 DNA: TGTGCCAGCAGTTCGCCCGGGATTCTAAATCAGCCCCAGCATTTT.

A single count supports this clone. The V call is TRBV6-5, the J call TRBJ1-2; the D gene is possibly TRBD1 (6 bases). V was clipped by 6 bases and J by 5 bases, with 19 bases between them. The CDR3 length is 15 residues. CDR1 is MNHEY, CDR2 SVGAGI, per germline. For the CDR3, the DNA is TGTGCCAGCAGCTTACTAGGACAGCCCGGGTATGGCTACACCTTC. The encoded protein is CASSLLGQPGYGYTF.

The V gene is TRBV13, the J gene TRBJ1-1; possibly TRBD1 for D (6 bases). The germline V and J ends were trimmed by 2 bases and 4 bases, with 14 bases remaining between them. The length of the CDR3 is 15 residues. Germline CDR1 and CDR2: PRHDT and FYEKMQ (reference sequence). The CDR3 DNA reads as TGTGCCAGCAGCTTAATAGGGGGGGAGATCACTGAAGCTTTCTTT. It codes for CASSLIGGEITEAFF.

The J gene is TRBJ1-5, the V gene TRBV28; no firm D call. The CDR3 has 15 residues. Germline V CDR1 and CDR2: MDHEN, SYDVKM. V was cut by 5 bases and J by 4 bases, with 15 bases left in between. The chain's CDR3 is CASSLRRGFNQPQHF. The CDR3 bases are TGTGCCAGCAGTCTGCGACGGGGATTTAATCAGCCCCAGCATTTT.

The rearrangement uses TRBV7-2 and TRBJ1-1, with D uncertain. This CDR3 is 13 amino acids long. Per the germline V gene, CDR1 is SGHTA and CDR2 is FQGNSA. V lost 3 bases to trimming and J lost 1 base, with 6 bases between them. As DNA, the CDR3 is TGTGCCAGCAGCTTCACACGGAACACTGAAGCTTTCTTT. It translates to CASSFTRNTEAFF.

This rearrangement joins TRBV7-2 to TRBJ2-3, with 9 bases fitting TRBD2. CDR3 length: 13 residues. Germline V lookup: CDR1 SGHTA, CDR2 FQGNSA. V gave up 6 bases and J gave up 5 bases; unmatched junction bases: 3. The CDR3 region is CASSDSGRDTQYF. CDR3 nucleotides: TGTGCCAGCAGTGATAGCGGGAGAGATACGCAGTATTTT.